These T cell receptor beta chains were read from a single sample in a study of beta chain features in type 1 diabetes. Assay used: immunoSEQ multiplex PCR; TCRdb lists only in-frame clones, some missing. The table records roughly 260,000 clones, approximately 11% of them present only once. Sequencing was performed on naive CD4+ T cells from blood. These receptors all stem from a man aged 30 to 45 with type 1 diabetes. Both conserved end residues are part of each CDR3. The D gene is left open where the match is weak. Size tells how often a clone was seen (once, few, many) or the class of an expanded clone, and some rows leave it out.

abundance: .; len: 12; v_gene: TRBV6-6; d_gene: .; j_gene: TRBJ1-2; CDR3nt: TGTGCCAGCAGTCCCAGGGACTATGGCTACACCTTC; CDR3aa: CASSPRDYGYTF
abundance: .; len: 14; v_gene: TRBV7-8; d_gene: .; j_gene: TRBJ2-3; CDR3nt: TGTGCCAGCAGCCCTGCGGTAGTCTCAGATACGCAGTATTTT; CDR3aa: CASSPAVVSDTQYF
abundance: .; len: 15; v_gene: TRBV6-4; d_gene: .; j_gene: TRBJ2-6; CDR3nt: TGTGCCAGCAGTTACGGTAGCTCTGGGGCCAACGTCCTGACTTTC; CDR3aa: CASSYGSSGANVLTF
abundance: .; len: 15; v_gene: TRBV5-5; d_gene: .; j_gene: TRBJ2-7; CDR3nt: TGTGCCAGCAGCTCCGCCGGGACATTGACCTACGAGCAGTACTTC; CDR3aa: CASSSAGTLTYEQYF
abundance: .; len: 13; v_gene: TRBV7-2; d_gene: .; j_gene: TRBJ2-3; CDR3nt: TGTGCCAGCAGCGAGAACAGGGAAGATACGCAGTATTTT; CDR3aa: CASSENREDTQYF
abundance: few; len: 13; v_gene: TRBV18; d_gene: TRBD1; j_gene: TRBJ1-1; CDR3nt: TGTGCCAGCTCACTGACAGGGCGGACTGAAGCTTTCTTT; CDR3aa: CASSLTGRTEAFF
abundance: .; len: 12; v_gene: TRBV7-9; d_gene: .; j_gene: TRBJ2-1; CDR3nt: TGTGCCAGCAGCCATTCCTACAATGAGCAGTTCTTC; CDR3aa: CASSHSYNEQFF
abundance: .; len: 14; v_gene: TRBV4-1; d_gene: .; j_gene: TRBJ1-5; CDR3nt: TGCGCCAGCAGCCCGGCCGGAGGCAATCAGCCCCAGCATTTT; CDR3aa: CASSPAGGNQPQHF
abundance: .; len: 12; v_gene: TRBV29-1; d_gene: .; j_gene: TRBJ2-7; CDR3nt: TGCAGCGTTGACAGGGGATCCCACGAGCAGTACTTC; CDR3aa: CSVDRGSHEQYF
abundance: few; len: 15; v_gene: TRBV7-6; d_gene: TRBD1; j_gene: TRBJ2-1; CDR3nt: TGTGCCAGCAGCTTACAGGGGGCTGGCTACAATGAGCAGTTCTTC; CDR3aa: CASSLQGAGYNEQFF
abundance: few; len: 13; v_gene: TRBV11-3; d_gene: .; j_gene: TRBJ2-1; CDR3nt: TGTGCCAGCAGCTTAGAGGACTACGGTGAGCAGTTCTTC; CDR3aa: CASSLEDYGEQFF
abundance: .; len: 16; v_gene: TRBV9; d_gene: .; j_gene: TRBJ1-3; CDR3nt: TGTGCCAGCAGCGACCGGACAGCTCCTTACGGAAACACCATATATTTT; CDR3aa: CASSDRTAPYGNTIYF
abundance: few; len: 13; v_gene: TRBV30; d_gene: .; j_gene: TRBJ1-5; CDR3nt: TGTGCCTGGAGTGTACTGGGGAGTCAGCCCCAGCATTTT; CDR3aa: CAWSVLGSQPQHF
abundance: few; len: 15; v_gene: TRBV14; d_gene: TRBD1; j_gene: TRBJ2-7; CDR3nt: TGTGCCAGCAGCCAAGGGGGGACAGGAAAATACGAGCAGTACTTC; CDR3aa: CASSQGGTGKYEQYF
abundance: few; len: 12; v_gene: TRBV9; d_gene: .; j_gene: TRBJ2-7; CDR3nt: TGTGCCAGCAGCACCACCTCCGGCGAGCAGTACTTC; CDR3aa: CASSTTSGEQYF
abundance: .; len: 16; v_gene: TRBV27; d_gene: .; j_gene: TRBJ1-1; CDR3nt: TGTGCCAGCAGTTTACATGGCCTCGTGGAGCGTACTGAAGCTTTCTTT; CDR3aa: CASSLHGLVERTEAFF
abundance: .; len: 13; v_gene: TRBV5-1; d_gene: .; j_gene: TRBJ2-3; CDR3nt: TGCGCCAGCAGCTTGTTGAGCGGGGATACGCAGTATTTT; CDR3aa: CASSLLSGDTQYF
abundance: few; len: 15; v_gene: TRBV19; d_gene: TRBD2; j_gene: TRBJ2-3; CDR3nt: TGTGCCAGTAGTTGGGCTAGCGGAGGCACAGATACGCAGTATTTT; CDR3aa: CASSWASGGTDTQYF
abundance: few; len: 13; v_gene: TRBV6-5; d_gene: .; j_gene: TRBJ2-7; CDR3nt: TGTGCCAGTACACGGGGGAGCTCCTACGAGCAGTACTTC; CDR3aa: CASTRGSSYEQYF
abundance: few; len: 15; v_gene: TRBV4-3; d_gene: TRBD2; j_gene: TRBJ2-1; CDR3nt: TGCGCCAGCAGCCTCGAGCGGGGGGTCTACAATGAGCAGTTCTTC; CDR3aa: CASSLERGVYNEQFF
abundance: .; len: 13; v_gene: TRBV9; d_gene: TRBD1; j_gene: TRBJ1-1; CDR3nt: TGTGCCAGCGCTCCCAGACAGGGGGGCCGAGCTTTCTTT; CDR3aa: CASAPRQGGRAFF
abundance: few; len: 15; v_gene: TRBV9; d_gene: .; j_gene: TRBJ1-4; CDR3nt: TGTGCCAGCAGCGTAGGTGGGCAGGGTTGGGAAAAACTGTTTTTT; CDR3aa: CASSVGGQGWEKLFF
abundance: .; len: 14; v_gene: TRBV5-4; d_gene: .; j_gene: TRBJ1-2; CDR3nt: TGTGCCAGCAGCTTTTCTGGACTGTTCTATGGCTACACCTTC; CDR3aa: CASSFSGLFYGYTF
abundance: few; len: 13; v_gene: TRBV28; d_gene: .; j_gene: TRBJ1-5; CDR3nt: TGTGCCAGCAGTTCTGCCGACTATCAGCCCCAGCATTTT; CDR3aa: CASSSADYQPQHF
abundance: .; len: 13; v_gene: TRBV2; d_gene: .; j_gene: TRBJ2-1; CDR3nt: TGTGCCAGCAGATCGGACAGCATAGGGTTCGGCTTCTTC; CDR3aa: CASRSDSIGFGFF
abundance: few; len: 16; v_gene: TRBV9; d_gene: .; j_gene: TRBJ2-5; CDR3nt: TGTGCCAGCAGCGTAGCTCCGCCAACTAGTTTAGAGACCCAGTACTTC; CDR3aa: CASSVAPPTSLETQYF
abundance: .; len: 16; v_gene: TRBV2; d_gene: .; j_gene: TRBJ1-2; CDR3nt: TGTGCCAGCAGTAATTACCGGGGGGCCCTGAAGGCGGGCTACACCTTC; CDR3aa: CASSNYRGALKAGYTF
abundance: few; len: 15; v_gene: TRBV6-5; d_gene: .; j_gene: TRBJ2-4; CDR3nt: TGTGCCAGCAGACGGGACAAGTTAGCCAAAAACATTCAGTACTTC; CDR3aa: CASRRDKLAKNIQYF
abundance: few; len: 15; v_gene: TRBV5-1; d_gene: TRBD1; j_gene: TRBJ2-2; CDR3nt: TGCGCCAGCAGCGGGGGACAGGGGCGTACCGGGGAGCTGTTTTTT; CDR3aa: CASSGGQGRTGELFF
abundance: few; len: 13; v_gene: TRBV19; d_gene: .; j_gene: TRBJ2-1; CDR3nt: TGTGCCACAAGGGACATTAGTTACAATGAGCAGTTCTTC; CDR3aa: CATRDISYNEQFF
abundance: .; len: 14; v_gene: TRBV6-5; d_gene: .; j_gene: TRBJ1-1; CDR3nt: TGTGCCAGCAGTTACCAGCTCCCGGCGGTTGAAGCTTTCTTT; CDR3aa: CASSYQLPAVEAFF
abundance: few; len: 14; v_gene: TRBV7-9; d_gene: .; j_gene: TRBJ2-7; CDR3nt: TGTGCCAGCAGCCTCCAGGGGAACTCCTACGAGCAGTACTTC; CDR3aa: CASSLQGNSYEQYF
abundance: few; len: 19; v_gene: TRBV18; d_gene: .; j_gene: TRBJ1-1; CDR3nt: TGTGCCAGCTCACCCCCCCAAATCGGGTGGGAGCTAAAGAACACTGAAGCTTTCTTT; CDR3aa: CASSPPQIGWELKNTEAFF
abundance: .; len: 14; v_gene: TRBV19; d_gene: .; j_gene: TRBJ1-2; CDR3nt: TGTGCCAGTAGTCCGGGGGAGGCAGGCTATGGCTACACCTTC; CDR3aa: CASSPGEAGYGYTF
abundance: .; len: 13; v_gene: TRBV19; d_gene: .; j_gene: TRBJ2-7; CDR3nt: TGTGCCACCGCGGCAGGGTTCTCCTACGAGCAGTACTTC; CDR3aa: CATAAGFSYEQYF
abundance: .; len: 13; v_gene: TRBV18; d_gene: .; j_gene: TRBJ2-7; CDR3nt: TGTGCCAGCTCACCGCTCATTGCGGACGAGCAGTACTTC; CDR3aa: CASSPLIADEQYF
abundance: few; len: 13; v_gene: TRBV9; d_gene: .; j_gene: TRBJ2-3; CDR3nt: TGTGCCAGCAGCGTAGGAGCCGTAGATACGCAGTATTTT; CDR3aa: CASSVGAVDTQYF
abundance: few; len: 15; v_gene: TRBV5-1; d_gene: TRBD1; j_gene: TRBJ1-2; CDR3nt: TGCGCCAGCAGCTTGGAGACCGGACAGGGCTATGGCTACACCTTC; CDR3aa: CASSLETGQGYGYTF
abundance: few; len: 15; v_gene: TRBV18; d_gene: TRBD1; j_gene: TRBJ2-7; CDR3nt: TGTGCCAGCTCACCAACGGACAGGATATCGTACGAGCAGTACTTC; CDR3aa: CASSPTDRISYEQYF
abundance: few; len: 15; v_gene: TRBV7-9; d_gene: .; j_gene: TRBJ2-1; CDR3nt: TGTGCCAGCAGCTTAGTGGGGGGATACTACAATGAGCAGTTCTTC; CDR3aa: CASSLVGGYYNEQFF
abundance: few; len: 14; v_gene: TRBV10-3; d_gene: .; j_gene: TRBJ1-6; CDR3nt: TGTGCCATCAGCGACCGGGTCGATAATTCACCCCTCCACTTT; CDR3aa: CAISDRVDNSPLHF